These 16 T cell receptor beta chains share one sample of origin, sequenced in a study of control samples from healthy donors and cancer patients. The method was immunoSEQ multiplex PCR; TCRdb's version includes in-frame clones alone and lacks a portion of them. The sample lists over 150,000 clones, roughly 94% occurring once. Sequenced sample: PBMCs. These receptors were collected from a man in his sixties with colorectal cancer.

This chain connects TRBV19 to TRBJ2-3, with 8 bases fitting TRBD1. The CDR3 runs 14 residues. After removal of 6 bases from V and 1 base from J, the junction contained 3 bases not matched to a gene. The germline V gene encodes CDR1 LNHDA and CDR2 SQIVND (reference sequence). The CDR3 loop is CASRDRGGTDTQYF. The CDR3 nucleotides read TGTGCCAGTAGAGACAGGGGAGGCACAGATACGCAGTATTTT.

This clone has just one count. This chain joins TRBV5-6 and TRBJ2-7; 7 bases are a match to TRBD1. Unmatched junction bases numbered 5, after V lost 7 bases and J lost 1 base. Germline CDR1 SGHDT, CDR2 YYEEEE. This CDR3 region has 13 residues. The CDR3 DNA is TGTGCCAGCGGATCGGGACAGTCCTACGAGCAGTACTTC. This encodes CASGSGQSYEQYF.

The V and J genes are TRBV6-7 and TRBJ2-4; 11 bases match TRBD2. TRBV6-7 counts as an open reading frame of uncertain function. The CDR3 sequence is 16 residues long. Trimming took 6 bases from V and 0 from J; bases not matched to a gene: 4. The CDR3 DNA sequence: TGTGCCAGCAGCCCCGGGACTAGCGGAGCCAAAAACATTCAGTACTTC. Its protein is CASSPGTSGAKNIQYF.

CDR3 nucleotide sequence: TGTGCCAGCAGCCAAGGGACAGGGGTTCAGCCCCAGCATTTT. Its protein product is CASSQGTGVQPQHF. The chain links TRBV7-8 to TRBJ1-5; 10 bases match TRBD1. Germline V CDR1 and CDR2: SGHVS, FQNEAQ. J gave up 6 bases and V 5 bases, and 4 bases lay outside the gene matches. The CDR3 is made up of 14 amino acids.

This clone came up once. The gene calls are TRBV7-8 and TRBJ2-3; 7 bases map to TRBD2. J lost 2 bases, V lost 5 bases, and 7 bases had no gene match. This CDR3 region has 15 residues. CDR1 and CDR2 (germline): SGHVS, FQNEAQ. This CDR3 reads CASSPTGGFTDTQYF. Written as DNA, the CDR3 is TGTGCCAGCAGCCCCACGGGGGGTTTCACAGATACGCAGTATTTT.

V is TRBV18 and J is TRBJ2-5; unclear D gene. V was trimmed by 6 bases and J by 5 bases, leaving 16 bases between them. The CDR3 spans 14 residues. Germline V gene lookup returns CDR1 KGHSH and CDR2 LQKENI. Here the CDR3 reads CASSLGPSRETQYF. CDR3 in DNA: TGTGCCAGCTCCCTCGGGCCCAGTCGGGAGACCCAGTACTTC.

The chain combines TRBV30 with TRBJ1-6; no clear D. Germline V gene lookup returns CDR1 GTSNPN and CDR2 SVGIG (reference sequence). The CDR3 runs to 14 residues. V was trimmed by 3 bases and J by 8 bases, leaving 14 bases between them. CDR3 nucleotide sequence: TGTGCCTGGAGGAGCCCGGGCTCTTATTCACCCCTCCACTTT. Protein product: CAWRSPGSYSPLHF.

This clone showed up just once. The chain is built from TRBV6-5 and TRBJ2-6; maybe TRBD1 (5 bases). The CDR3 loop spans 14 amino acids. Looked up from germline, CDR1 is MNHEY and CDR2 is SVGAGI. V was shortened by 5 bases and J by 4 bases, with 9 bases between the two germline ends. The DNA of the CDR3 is TGTGCCAGCAGTAGGACACCCGGGGCCAACGTCCTGACTTTC. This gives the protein CASSRTPGANVLTF.

The CDR3 region has the DNA TGCGCCAGCAGCCTGATAGGGGAGGCAGATACGCAGTATTTT. Amino acids: CASSLIGEADTQYF. V usage is TRBV5-1 and J usage is TRBJ2-3; TRBD2 might be the D (6 bases). CDR1 and CDR2 (germline): SGHRS, YFSETQ. The CDR3 runs to 14 residues. The V and J ends lost 4 bases and 4 bases respectively, with 13 bases between them. The complete variable domain, with remaining parts taken from reference TRBV5-1 and TRBJ2-3, reads KAGVTQTPRYLIKTRGQQVTLSCSPISGHRSVSWYQQTPGQGLQFLFEYFSETQRNKGNFPGRFSGRQFSNSRSEMNVSTLELGDSALYLCASSLIGEADTQYFGPGTRLTVL.

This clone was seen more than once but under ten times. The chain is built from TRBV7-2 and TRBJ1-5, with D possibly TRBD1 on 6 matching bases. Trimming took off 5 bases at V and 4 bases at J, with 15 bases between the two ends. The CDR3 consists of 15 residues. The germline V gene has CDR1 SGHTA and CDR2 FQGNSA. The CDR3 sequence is CASSPQGTLNQPQHF. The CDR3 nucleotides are TGTGCCAGCAGCCCGCAGGGGACATTAAATCAGCCCCAGCATTTT.

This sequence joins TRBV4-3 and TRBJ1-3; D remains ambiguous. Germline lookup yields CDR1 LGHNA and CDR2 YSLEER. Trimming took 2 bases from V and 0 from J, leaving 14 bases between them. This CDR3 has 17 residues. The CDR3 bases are TGCGCCAGCAGCCAAAGGCACGGAGTCAACTCTGGAAACACCATATATTTT. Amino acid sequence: CASSQRHGVNSGNTIYF.

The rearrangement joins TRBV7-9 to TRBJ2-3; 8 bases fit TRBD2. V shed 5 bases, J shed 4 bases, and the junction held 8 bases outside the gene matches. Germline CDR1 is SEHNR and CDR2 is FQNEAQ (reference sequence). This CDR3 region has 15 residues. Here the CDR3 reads CASSPGGRGADTQYF. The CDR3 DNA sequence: TGTGCCAGCAGCCCGGGGGGGCGGGGGGCAGATACGCAGTATTTT.

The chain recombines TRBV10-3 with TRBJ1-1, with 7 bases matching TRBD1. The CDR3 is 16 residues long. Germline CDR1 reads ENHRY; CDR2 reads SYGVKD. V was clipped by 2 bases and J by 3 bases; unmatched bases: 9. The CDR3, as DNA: TGTGCCATCAGTGAGCCTACAACAGGGGCGGACACTGAAGCTTTCTTT. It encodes CAISEPTTGADTEAFF.

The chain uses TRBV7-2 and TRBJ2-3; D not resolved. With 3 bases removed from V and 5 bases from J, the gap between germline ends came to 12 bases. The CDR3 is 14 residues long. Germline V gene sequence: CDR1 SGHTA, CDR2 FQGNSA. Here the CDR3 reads CASSLVAGLDTQYF. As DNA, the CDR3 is TGTGCCAGCAGCTTGGTGGCCGGGTTAGATACGCAGTATTTT.

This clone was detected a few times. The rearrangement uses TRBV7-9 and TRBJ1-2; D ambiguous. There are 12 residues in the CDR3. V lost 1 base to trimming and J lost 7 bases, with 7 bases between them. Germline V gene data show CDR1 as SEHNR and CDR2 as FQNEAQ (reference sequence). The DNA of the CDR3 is TGTGCCAGCAGCTTAGAGCTAAGTGGCTACACCTTC. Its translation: CASSLELSGYTF.

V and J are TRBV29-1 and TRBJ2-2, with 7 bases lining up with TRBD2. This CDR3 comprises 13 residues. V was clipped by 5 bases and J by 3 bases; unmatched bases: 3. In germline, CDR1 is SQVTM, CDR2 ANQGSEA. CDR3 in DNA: TGCAGCGTTCCAGGGAGGGACACCGGGGAGCTGTTTTTT. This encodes CSVPGRDTGELFF.